This TCR beta chain was documented in a study of PD-1 blockade in classical Hodgkin lymphoma. Overall study context: On a schedule of every 2 weeks, patients received nivolumab 3 mg/kg intravenously.

Of note for this clone: No antigen is known for it.

Study results and caveats: Only CD4+ TCR diversity, not CD8+, had risen significantly by C4D1.

Profiling relied on immunoSEQ multiplex PCR, and the TCRdb table lists in-frame clones only, not all of them. This table has some 96,000 clones, around 90% appearing once. Relapse after autologous stem cell transplantation occurred in every patient, and brentuximab vedotin exposure varied. Germline V CDR1 and CDR2: SGHRS, YFSETQ. V was shortened by 0 bases and J by 10 bases, with 20 bases between the two germline ends. The length of the CDR3 is 16 residues. The rearrangement links TRBV5-1 to TRBJ2-1; weak D call: TRBD2 (5 bases). The sequences come from peripheral blood mononuclear cells (PBMCs), collected at baseline. This receptor was identified in a human donor with classical Hodgkin lymphoma. The CDR3 loop reads CASSLVWVDWSSEQFF. CDR3 nucleotide sequence: TGCGCCAGCAGCTTGGTTTGGGTGGACTGGTCGTCGGAGCAGTTCTTC.